This T cell receptor beta chain was retrieved from a study of blood T cell repertoires in COVID-19. As for the study in general: The United States, Italy and Spain provided the acute and convalescent COVID-19 samples. In each case, the material was cDNA or gDNA derived from T cells, B-cell-depleted T cells, or PBMCs.

This clone was seen once. Original handling: Reference gene primer amplification gave estimated nucleated cell counts. Here immunoSEQ multiplex PCR was the method, and the copy in TCRdb shows in-frame clones only, minus some. That table gives V, J and clone size, and the DNA gave D and trimming. The data hold more than 200,000 clones, with around 84% observed a single time. Trimming cost V 1 base and J 8 bases, with 11 bases left between them. The CDR3 runs to 13 residues. Germline assignment: CDR1 SGHTA and CDR2 FQGNSA. Seattle patients were enrolled while actively infected and followed longitudinally.

Input material: peripheral blood. The V and J genes are TRBV7-2 and TRBJ1-1; TRBD1 is a possible D gene (5 bases). The receptor comes from an elderly woman with COVID-19, enrolled during active disease. CDR3: CASSLDRLAEAFF. DNA of the CDR3: TGTGCCAGCAGCTTAGACAGGTTGGCCGAAGCTTTCTTT.